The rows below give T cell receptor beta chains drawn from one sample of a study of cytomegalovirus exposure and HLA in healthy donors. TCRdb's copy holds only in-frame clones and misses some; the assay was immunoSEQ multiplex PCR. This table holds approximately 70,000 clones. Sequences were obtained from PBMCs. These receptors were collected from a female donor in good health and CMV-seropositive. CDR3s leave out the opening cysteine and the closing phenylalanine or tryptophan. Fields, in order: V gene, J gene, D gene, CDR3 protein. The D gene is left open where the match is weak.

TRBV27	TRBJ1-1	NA	ASSLSSDTEAF
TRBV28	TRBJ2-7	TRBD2	ASLQQGSGVYEQY
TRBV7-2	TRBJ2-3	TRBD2	ASSSPGLATDTQY
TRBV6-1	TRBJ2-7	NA	ASSESVGRYYEQY
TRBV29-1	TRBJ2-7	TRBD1	SVERGQGVYEQY
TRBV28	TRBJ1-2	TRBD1	ASRSTGTGYGYT
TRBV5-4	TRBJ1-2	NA	ASSSQGSYYGYT
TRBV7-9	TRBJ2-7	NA	ASSLSGASYEQY
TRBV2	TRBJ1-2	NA	ASSVQGKNYGYT
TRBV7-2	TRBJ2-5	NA	ASSLWTAQETQY
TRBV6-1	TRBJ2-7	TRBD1	ASSEGRDSKQY
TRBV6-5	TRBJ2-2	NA	ASRGGANTGELF
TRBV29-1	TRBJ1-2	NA	SVGEDGYT
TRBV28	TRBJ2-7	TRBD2	ASTTLGSGSYEQY
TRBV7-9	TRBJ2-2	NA	ASTTTGSNTGELF
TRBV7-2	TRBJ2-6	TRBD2	ASSVGGAGANVLT